Shown below are 21 T cell receptor beta chains from a single sample sequenced in a study of T cell responses to AZD1222 COVID-19 vaccine. The method was immunoSEQ multiplex PCR; TCRdb's version includes in-frame clones alone and lacks a portion of them. The table has some 130,000 clones, 85% to 95% seen once. The source material was peripheral blood, sampled 28 days after the second AZD1222 dose. These receptors originate from an adult who received the AZD1222 COVID-19 vaccine.

This sequence joins TRBV9 and TRBJ2-5; D not certain. Germline V gene lookup returns CDR1 SGDLS and CDR2 YYNGEE. The CDR3 runs 14 residues. V dropped 1 base and J dropped 3 bases, with 10 bases sitting between them. CDR3 bases: TGTGCCAGCAGCGTATTTGGGTCGGAAGAGACCCAGTACTTC. Amino acid sequence: CASSVFGSEETQYF.

V usage is TRBV6-5 and J usage is TRBJ1-1; 8 nucleotides agree with TRBD1. This CDR3 comprises 13 residues. The junction had 7 bases not matched to a gene; V was cut back by 9 bases and J by 4 bases. Germline lookup yields CDR1 MNHEY and CDR2 SVGAGI. The CDR3, as DNA: TGTGCCAGTGCAGGGGGCAGAGGCACTGAAGCTTTCTTT. It is translated as CASAGGRGTEAFF.

The chain links TRBV5-1 to TRBJ1-6; D is unresolved. Trimming pared 0 bases from V and 10 bases from J, leaving 8 bases between. The germline V gene encodes CDR1 SGHRS and CDR2 YFSETQ. The CDR3 is made up of 13 amino acids. CDR3 DNA: TGCGCCAGCAGCTTGGGGCCCCAATCACCCCTCCACTTT. It translates to CASSLGPQSPLHF.

This clone is a singleton in its sample. V gene TRBV12-3 or TRBV12-4 combines with J gene TRBJ1-2, with D maybe TRBD1 (5 bases). V lost 2 bases to trimming and J lost 4 bases, with 8 bases between them. The CDR3 is 13 amino acids. The CDR3 reads CASSLLTGYGYTF. Here the CDR3 DNA reads TGTGCCAGCAGTTTACTTACAGGCTATGGCTACACCTTC.

The chain combines TRBV2 with TRBJ1-2; D remains ambiguous. Germline assignment: CDR1 SNHLY and CDR2 FYNNEI. The CDR3 sequence is 17 residues long. The germline V and J ends were trimmed by 3 bases and 0 bases, with 17 bases remaining between them. This CDR3 is CASSDEVIPYSNYGYTF. DNA for the CDR3: TGTGCCAGCAGTGACGAGGTTATCCCCTACTCTAACTATGGCTACACCTTC.

This sequence joins TRBV9 and TRBJ1-2; 8 positions agree with TRBD1. The germline V gene encodes CDR1 SGDLS and CDR2 YYNGEE. The junction had 6 bases not matched to a gene; V was cut back by 4 bases and J by 1 base. The CDR3 is 15 residues long. CDR3 protein: CASSSHRGNNYGYTF. The CDR3 region has the DNA TGTGCCAGCAGCTCTCACAGGGGGAATAACTATGGCTACACCTTC. The full variable domain, in which reference TRBV9 and TRBJ1-2 provide the parts outside the CDR3, is DSGVTQTPKHLITATGQRVTLRCSPRSGDLSVYWYQQSLDQGLQFLIQYYNGEERAKGNILERFSAQQFPDLHSELNLSSLELGDSALYFCASSSHRGNNYGYTFGSGTRLTVV.

This sequence joins TRBV18 and TRBJ1-2; 7 bases map to TRBD1. Trimming at V came to 3 bases and at J to 4 bases, leaving 5 bases not matched to a gene. CDR3 size: 14 residues. Germline CDR1 is KGHSH and CDR2 is LQKENI. CDR3 bases: TGTGCCAGCTCACCGCCGGGACAGATCTATGGCTACACCTTC. Translating gives CASSPPGQIYGYTF.

The rearrangement links TRBV6-4 to TRBJ2-1; 10 bases match TRBD2. Trimming cost V 6 bases and J 3 bases; bases outside gene matches: 5. The CDR3 extends over 15 amino acids. CDR1 is MRHNA, CDR2 SNTAGT, per germline. The CDR3 loop is CASSQTSGYYNEQFF. CDR3 in DNA: TGTGCCAGCAGCCAGACTAGCGGGTACTACAATGAGCAGTTCTTC.

This rearrangement joins TRBV7-6 to TRBJ2-1; 8 bases align to TRBD2. The V gene's germline CDR1 is SGHVS and CDR2 FNYEAQ. The CDR3 is 12 amino acids. V lost 7 bases to trimming and J lost 6 bases; unmatched junction nucleotides: 2. CDR3 in DNA: TGTGCCAGCACCCGGGGGGGCAATGAGCAGTTCTTC. Translation: CASTRGGNEQFF.

The chain is built from TRBV7-9 and TRBJ2-5; no clear D gene. The CDR3 extends over 17 amino acids. The V end lost 4 bases, the J end lost 3 bases, and 21 bases lay between the germline ends. Germline CDR1 reads SEHNR; CDR2 reads FQNEAQ (reference sequence). CDR3 nucleotide sequence: TGTGCCAGCAGCTCGTCCACTGACGACTCACTTGAAGAGACCCAGTACTTC. Encoded protein: CASSSSTDDSLEETQYF.

The V and J genes are TRBV18 and TRBJ2-2; D is perhaps TRBD1 (5 bases). The CDR3 sequence is 16 residues long. Germline V gives CDR1 KGHSH, CDR2 LQKENI. The V gene lost 3 bases and the J gene lost 6 bases, with 17 bases spanning the gap. The CDR3 DNA is TGTGCCAGCTCACCGACGGGCAGGGTAGGACCCGGGGAGCTGTTTTTT. It encodes CASSPTGRVGPGELFF. The full variable domain, rest sourced from reference TRBV18 and TRBJ2-2, is NAGVMQNPRHLVRRRGQEARLRCSPMKGHSHVYWYRQLPEEGLKFMVYLQKENIIDESGMPKERFSAEFPKEGPSILRIQQVVRGDSAAYFCASSPTGRVGPGELFFGEGSRLTVL.

This clone has only one observation. The V gene is TRBV28, the J gene TRBJ1-2; D gene uncertain. The CDR3 length is 13 residues. CDR1 is MDHEN and CDR2 is SYDVKM in the germline V gene. Trimming took off 3 bases at V and 4 bases at J, with 9 bases between the two ends. CDR3 nucleotide sequence: TGTGCCAGCAGTTTGGCGGTTAGCTATGGCTACACCTTC. It translates to CASSLAVSYGYTF.

The chain employs TRBV4-1 and TRBJ1-2; D is ambiguous. Trimming stripped 0 bases from V and 4 bases from J, with 15 bases between. CDR1 and CDR2 (germline): MGHRA, YSYEKL. This CDR3 is built from 16 residues. The CDR3 DNA reads as TGCGCCAGCAGCCAAGAAAGAAGGGATGGCGGCTATGGCTACACCTTC. It codes for CASSQERRDGGYGYTF.

The rearrangement links TRBV6-1 to TRBJ2-7; D uncertain. The V gene lost 0 bases and the J gene lost 0 bases, with 9 bases spanning the gap. In germline, CDR1 is MNHNS, CDR2 SASEGT. The CDR3 is 15 amino acids. The CDR3 is CASSEALRSSYEQYF. In nucleotides, the CDR3 is TGTGCCAGCAGTGAAGCACTCAGGAGCTCCTACGAGCAGTACTTC.

The V and J genes are TRBV29-1 and TRBJ2-5; 15 nucleotides match TRBD2. Germline V CDR1 and CDR2: SQVTM, ANQGSEA. CDR3 length: 15 amino acids. J lost 5 bases, V lost 6 bases, and 7 bases had no gene match. CDR3 amino acids: CSVGGTSGGRETQYF. Here the CDR3 DNA reads TGCAGCGTCGGTGGGACTAGCGGGGGGCGGGAGACCCAGTACTTC.

The genes are TRBV2 and TRBJ1-1; D is unresolved. Germline CDR1 SNHLY, CDR2 FYNNEI. This CDR3 has 12 residues. The V end lost 2 bases, the J end lost 10 bases, and 11 bases lay between the germline ends. The CDR3 spells CASSEFGVLAFF. CDR3 bases: TGTGCCAGCAGTGAATTTGGGGTTTTAGCTTTCTTT.

V is TRBV6-4 and J is TRBJ2-7; D is perhaps TRBD1 or TRBD2 (6 bases each). This CDR3 contains 14 residues. From germline, CDR1 is MRHNA and CDR2 SNTAGT. The V gene lost 3 bases and the J gene lost 5 bases, with 14 bases spanning the gap. The DNA of the CDR3 is TGTGCCAGCAGTGATTGGGGGGCAAGCAACGAGCAGTACTTC. It yields the protein CASSDWGASNEQYF.

The chain joins TRBV21-1 to TRBJ2-4; TRBD2, the D gene given by the table, was not confirmed from the DNA. TRBV21-1 is an annotated pseudogene. The CDR3 spans 18 residues. CDR3 protein: CASSSLYGREAAKNIQYF. The CDR3 DNA reads TGTGCCAGCAGCTCACTATATGGCAGGGAGGCCGCCAAAAACATTCAGTACTTC.

The V gene is TRBV11-3, the J gene TRBJ1-2; 7 bases map to TRBD1. Germline V gene sequence: CDR1 SGHNT, CDR2 YENEEA. V lost 0 bases, J lost 0 bases, and 4 bases stayed unmatched. This CDR3 comprises 16 residues. The CDR3 sequence is CASSLDGDRANYGYTF. Here the CDR3 DNA reads TGTGCCAGCAGCTTAGATGGGGACAGAGCTAACTATGGCTACACCTTC.

This clone showed up just a few times. V usage is TRBV4-3 and J usage is TRBJ2-1; unclear D gene. The CDR3 is made up of 14 amino acids. From germline, CDR1 is LGHNA and CDR2 YSLEER. The V end was cut by 4 bases, the J end by 5 bases, with 12 bases between. The CDR3 nucleotides read TGCGCCAGCAGCCTCAGATGGAGCCACAATGAGCAGTTCTTC. Translating gives CASSLRWSHNEQFF.

The V and J genes are TRBV11-2 and TRBJ2-3; TRBD2 agrees at 9 bases. The CDR3 extends over 16 amino acids. V gave up 4 bases and J gave up 3 bases; unmatched junction bases: 8. CDR1 is SGHAT and CDR2 is FQNNGV in the germline V gene. In DNA form, the CDR3 reads TGTGCCAGCAGCTCCCGACTAGCGGTCGGAACAGATACGCAGTATTTT. This encodes CASSSRLAVGTDTQYF.